This TCR beta chain was captured by sequencing in a study of T cell changes during pregnancy in multiple sclerosis. The CDR3 has 13 amino acids. In germline, CDR1 is MNHNY, CDR2 SVGAGI (reference sequence). V lost 9 bases and J lost 6, with 15 bases in between. Generated by immunoSEQ multiplex PCR, the TCRdb table keeps only in-frame clones and is missing some. This table has more than 35,000 clones, about 91% appearing once. V gene TRBV6-6 combines with J gene TRBJ1-5; D is unresolved. This TCR was recovered from a female donor in good health, enrolled as a control in a pregnancy study. The specimen comprised CD4+ T cells from peripheral blood mononuclear cells, sampled in the third trimester of pregnancy. The CDR3 nucleotides are TGTGCCAGTAACGGAGGGCTTCTTCAGCCCCAGCATTTT. Protein: CASNGGLLQPQHF.